The rows below give T cell receptor beta chains drawn from one sample of a study of PD-1 blockade in classical Hodgkin lymphoma. Libraries were prepared by immunoSEQ multiplex PCR; TCRdb keeps only in-frame clonotypes and omits some of them. Counted here are some 4,000 clones, more than 55% occurring once; the ten biggest clones make up about 37%. Source: peripheral blood mononuclear cells (PBMCs), taken at baseline. The origin of the receptors is a human donor with classical Hodgkin lymphoma. The CDR3 runs from the conserved cysteine through the conserved F or W. The order of the fields is J gene, clone size, V gene, D gene, CDR3 protein, CDR3 DNA. The D gene is left open where the match is weak. Clone size, where shown, is once, few, many, or a class for clones that have expanded.

>TRBJ2-7|.|TRBV9|.
CASSVDGGSSEQYF
TGTGCCAGCAGCGTCGATGGGGGATCGAGCGAGCAGTACTTC
>TRBJ2-7|.|TRBV21-1|.
CASSKGTDGCIPTESYEQYF
TGTGCCAGCAGCAAAGGAACCGATGGTTGTATACCAACAGAATCCTACGAGCAGTACTTC
>TRBJ2-1|.|TRBV5-4|.
CASSPTGSKQFF
TGTGCCAGCAGCCCGACTGGATCCAAGCAGTTCTTC
>TRBJ1-3|.|TRBV21-1|.
CASREVQHARNTIYF
TGTGCCAGCAGGGAAGTACAACACGCACGAAACACCATATATTTT
>TRBJ2-5|.|TRBV7-6|.
CASSPHQETQYF
TGTGCCAGCAGCCCACACCAAGAGACCCAGTACTTC
>TRBJ1-5|few|TRBV12-5|.
CASGWDIGQPQHF
TGTGCTAGTGGGTGGGACATCGGTCAGCCCCAGCATTTT
>TRBJ1-3|.|TRBV6-6|.
CASSYSIGPGNTIYF
TGTGCCAGCAGTTACTCGATCGGTCCTGGAAACACCATATATTTT
>TRBJ1-1|.|TRBV6-4|TRBD1
CASRAPGTGGMAFF
TGTGCCAGCAGAGCCCCCGGGACAGGGGGAATGGCTTTCTTT
>TRBJ2-7|few|TRBV28|.
CASSSVSGHNYEQYF
TGTGCCAGCAGCTCGGTTTCTGGACACAACTACGAGCAGTACTTC
>TRBJ1-1|medium-sized|TRBV18|.
CASSQLDGGDTEAFF
TGTGCCAGCTCACAATTGGACGGAGGGGACACTGAAGCTTTCTTT
>TRBJ2-5|few|TRBV5-4|.
CASSPGNHPQETQYF
TGTGCCAGCAGCCCGGGCAATCACCCCCAAGAGACCCAGTACTTC
>TRBJ2-7|large|TRBV5-1|.
CASSWDGGFYEQYF
TGCGCCAGCAGCTGGGACGGGGGCTTCTACGAGCAGTACTTC
>TRBJ1-2|.|TRBV5-1|.
CASSLGRASGYGYTF
TGCGCCAGCAGCTTGGGGAGGGCTTCGGGCTATGGCTACACCTTC
>TRBJ2-3|.|TRBV2|TRBD2
CASSVVAGGRSGTDTQYF
TGTGCCAGCAGTGTGGTAGCGGGGGGGCGGTCGGGCACAGATACGCAGTATTTT
>TRBJ2-2|few|TRBV30|.
CAWSAPAGPGELFF
TGTGCCTGGAGTGCCCCCGCCGGTCCCGGGGAGCTGTTTTTT
>TRBJ1-1|few|TRBV5-1|TRBD1
CASSLNPRTGGTEAFF
TGCGCCAGCAGCCTAAACCCCCGAACAGGGGGCACTGAAGCTTTCTTT
>TRBJ2-1|once|TRBV7-1|.
CASSQGLHSYNEQFF
TGTGCCAGCAGCCAGGGACTCCACTCCTACAATGAGCAGTTCTTC
>TRBJ1-2|.|TRBV18|.
CASSPQKDGYTF
TGTGCCAGCTCACCTCAAAAGGATGGCTACACCTTC
>TRBJ1-2|once|TRBV30|.
CAWSGGNYGYTF
TGTGCCTGGAGTGGAGGGAACTATGGCTACACCTTC
>TRBJ1-5|.|TRBV4-1|TRBD1
CASSLQQGAGQPQHF
TGCGCCAGCAGCCTTCAACAGGGGGCAGGTCAGCCCCAGCATTTT
>TRBJ1-5|.|TRBV13|.
CASSLGRGRGQPQHF
TGTGCCAGCAGCTTAGGGCGGGGGCGCGGGCAGCCCCAGCATTTT
>TRBJ2-7|.|TRBV27|.
CASSSTYEQYF
TGTGCCAGCAGTTCGACCTACGAGCAGTACTTC
>TRBJ2-2|few|TRBV7-2|TRBD2
CASSLAGNELFF
TGTGCCAGCAGCCTAGCGGGGAACGAGCTGTTTTTT
>TRBJ1-3|few|TRBV15|.
CATSRGSSKTSPPWKHHIF
TGTGCCACCAGCAGAGGGAGTTCGAAAACTTCGCCGCCCTGGAAACACCATATATTT
>TRBJ2-4|few|TRBV6-1|.
CASSENPGRGSTKNIQYF
TGTGCCAGCAGTGAAAACCCTGGGCGGGGTTCCACCAAAAACATTCAGTACTTC
>TRBJ2-1|.|TRBV4-2|TRBD2
CASTLGEGSYNEQFF
TGTGCCAGCACCCTTGGGGAGGGGAGCTACAATGAGCAGTTCTTC
>TRBJ1-1|.|TRBV5-6|.
CASSSVAGMNTEAFF
TGTGCCAGCAGCTCCGTTGCAGGTATGAACACTGAAGCTTTCTTT
>TRBJ1-1|.|TRBV5-6|TRBD1
CASSSQGGAKTEAFF
TGTGCCAGCAGCTCCCAGGGGGGGGCGAAGACTGAAGCTTTCTTT
>TRBJ2-2|.|TRBV6-6|.
CASYRQGNTGELFF
TGTGCCAGCTACCGCCAGGGGAACACCGGGGAGCTGTTTTTT
>TRBJ2-1|medium-sized|TRBV19|TRBD2
CASSVTSGAYNEQFF
TGTGCCAGTAGTGTGACTAGCGGGGCTTACAATGAGCAGTTCTTC
>TRBJ2-3|few|TRBV9|TRBD2
CASSPQAGADTQYF
TGTGCCAGCAGCCCTCAGGCGGGGGCAGATACGCAGTATTTT
>TRBJ2-4|.|TRBV12-5|TRBD1
CASGLARTGTKNIQYF
TGTGCTAGTGGTTTGGCCCGGACAGGGACCAAAAACATTCAGTACTTC
>TRBJ1-1|few|TRBV6-5|.
CASSYSTSNTEAFF
TGTGCCAGCAGTTACTCGACGAGTAACACTGAAGCTTTCTTT
>TRBJ1-5|.|TRBV28|.
CASTSRDLNQPQHF
TGTGCCAGCACTAGTCGGGACTTAAATCAGCCCCAGCATTTT
>TRBJ1-1|.|TRBV2|.
CASSDRGAGPNTEAFF
TGTGCCAGCAGTGATCGTGGGGCAGGACCGAACACTGAAGCTTTCTTT
>TRBJ1-5|.|TRBV19|.
CASTRDLFQPQHF
TGTGCCAGTACCCGGGACCTTTTTCAGCCCCAGCATTTT
>TRBJ1-2|medium-sized|TRBV19|.
CASSIDLLEDTNYGYTF
TGTGCCAGTAGTATAGATCTTCTTGAGGATACCAACTATGGCTACACCTTC
>TRBJ2-1|.|TRBV4-1|TRBD2
CASSQEWASGIYNEQFF
TGCGCCAGCAGCCAAGAGTGGGCTAGCGGGATATACAATGAGCAGTTCTTC
>TRBJ2-3|.|TRBV27|.
CASSSNIGAPRADTQYF
TGTGCCAGCAGTTCAAATATTGGGGCCCCAAGGGCAGATACGCAGTATTTT
>TRBJ1-3|.|TRBV5-6|.
CASSLDRTGNTIYF
TGTGCCAGCAGCTTGGACAGGACTGGAAACACCATATATTTT
>TRBJ1-1|.|TRBV4-2|.
CASSLAGANTEAFF
TGTGCCAGCAGCTTGGCTGGGGCGAACACTGAAGCTTTCTTT
>TRBJ1-2|.|TRBV11-2|.
CASSQDGGHYGYTF
TGTGCCAGCAGCCAAGATGGGGGCCACTATGGCTACACCTTC
>TRBJ2-5|.|TRBV18|.
CASSPTAGLETQYF
TGTGCCAGCTCACCAACGGCAGGGCTGGAGACCCAGTACTTC
>TRBJ2-6|.|TRBV7-7|TRBD2
CASSSSRGDGANVLTF
TGTGCCAGCAGCTCCTCCCGGGGGGATGGGGCCAACGTCCTGACTTTC
>TRBJ1-4|few|TRBV9|.
CASSVLPSPAEKLFF
TGTGCCAGCAGCGTACTTCCGTCACCGGCTGAAAAACTGTTTTTT
>TRBJ2-7|.|TRBV19|.
CASSIIAGDEQYF
TGTGCCAGTAGTATAATCGCAGGGGACGAGCAGTACTTC
>TRBJ2-7|.|TRBV19|.
CASNTGLDSGEQYF
TGTGCCAGTAATACAGGGCTAGACTCGGGGGAGCAGTACTTC
>TRBJ1-1|few|TRBV9|TRBD1
CASSVTGGRNTEAFF
TGTGCCAGCAGCGTGACAGGGGGCCGGAACACTGAAGCTTTCTTT
>TRBJ2-3|.|TRBV7-3|.
CASSSLGPADTQYF
TGTGCCAGCAGCTCCCTCGGACCCGCAGATACGCAGTATTTT
>TRBJ1-5|.|TRBV27|.
CAVAREGNQPQHF
TGTGCCGTCGCTCGGGAGGGCAATCAGCCCCAGCATTTT
>TRBJ2-7|.|TRBV5-1|TRBD1
CASSDTGQGLYEQYF
TGCGCCAGCAGCGATACGGGACAGGGGTTGTACGAGCAGTACTTC
>TRBJ1-1|few|TRBV5-1|TRBD1
CASSSGTGWYTEAFF
TGCGCCAGCAGCTCCGGGACAGGGTGGTACACTGAAGCTTTCTTT
>TRBJ2-3|.|TRBV5-1|TRBD2
CASSSASSGGAVDTQYF
TGCGCCAGCAGCTCTGCCTCTAGCGGGGGGGCGGTAGATACGCAGTATTTT
>TRBJ2-1|once|TRBV15|.
CATSSIVNEQFF
TGTGCCACCAGCAGCATAGTCAATGAGCAGTTCTTC
>TRBJ1-5|once|TRBV29-1|.
CSAARVYSNQPQHF
TGCAGCGCCGCCCGAGTGTATAGCAATCAGCCCCAGCATTTT